This T cell receptor beta chain is drawn from a study of blood T cell repertoires in COVID-19. TCRdb's copy holds only in-frame clones and misses some; the assay was immunoSEQ multiplex PCR. The sample records about 100,000 clones, approximately 80% being singletons. The material sequenced was peripheral blood. The TCR comes from a man aged 45-65 years with active or convalescent COVID-19.

Here the CDR3 DNA reads TGCGCCAGCAGCTGGACTGGGACAGGAAATTCACCCCTCCACTTT. Translated, it gives CASSWTGTGNSPLHF. The chain employs TRBV5-1 and TRBJ1-6; 8 nucleotides line up with TRBD1. J was trimmed by 7 bases and V by 3 bases; bases with no gene match: 6. The CDR3 totals 15 residues. Germline V CDR1 and CDR2: SGHRS, YFSETQ.